The 25 T cell receptor beta chains below all came from one sample that was sequenced in a study of blood T cell repertoires in COVID-19 (dated by TCRdb to about 2020). Library construction relied on the immunoSEQ multiplex PCR assay. Entries here come from immuneACCESS through TCRdb and include only in-frame sequences with V and J called. Some clones fail to appear in such tables; in the studies checked, an unresolved V gene covers under half of the shortfall, and the cause of the remainder is unknown. The sample table contains roughly 350,000 clones; only one count was recorded for around 85% of them. The biggest ten clones account for more than 3% of the sample. What was sequenced was peripheral blood. These receptors were taken from a young woman with acute or convalescent COVID-19.

A remark on this clone: One end of the junction is discordant with germline, which a read error may explain. The sample has other DNA sequences that encode this CDR3 too. The chain has TRBV3-1 (or the pseudogene TRBV3-2) and TRBJ1-2; D is uncertain. The CDR3 loop spans 13 amino acids. The germline V gene encodes CDR1 LGHDT and CDR2 YNNKEL (reference sequence). CDR3 bases: TGCGCCAGCAGCCAAGCGGTTAACTATGGCTACACCTTC. Amino acid sequence: CASSQAVNYGYTF.

The V call is TRBV5-4, the J call TRBJ1-5; D remains ambiguous. V lost 7 bases, J lost 0 bases, and 8 bases lay in between. The V gene's germline CDR1 is SGHNT and CDR2 YYREEE (reference sequence). CDR3 length: 13 amino acids. CDR3 nucleotides: TGTGCCAGCCGCGAGAATAGCAATCAGCCCCAGCATTTT. Its protein product is CASRENSNQPQHF.

V and J are TRBV2 and TRBJ1-6; D is unclear. This CDR3 spans 16 amino acids. Between the trimmed V and J ends, which lost 2 bases and 0 bases, there was a span of 8 bases. Germline-derived CDR1 and CDR2 are SNHLY and FYNNEI. The CDR3 DNA follows: TGTGCCAGCAGTGAAAACTTTAGCTCCTATAATTCACCCCTCCACTTT. Translated, it gives CASSENFSSYNSPLHF. Using reference TRBV2 and TRBJ1-6 for the parts outside the CDR3, the full variable domain is EPEVTQTPSHQVTQMGQEVILRCVPISNHLYFYWYRQILGQKVEFLVSFYNNEISEKSEIFDDQFSVERPDGSNFTLKIRSTKLEDSAMYFCASSENFSSYNSPLHFGNGTRLTVT.

V is TRBV19 and J is TRBJ1-4; the match to TRBD1 covers 7 bases. The V gene end was trimmed by 2 bases and the J gene end by 7 bases; junction bases not matched to a gene: 10. Germline V lookup: CDR1 LNHDA, CDR2 SQIVND (reference sequence). The CDR3 totals 16 residues. The CDR3 loop reads CASSISPDRATEKLFF. Written as DNA, the CDR3 is TGTGCCAGTAGTATATCCCCAGACAGGGCTACTGAAAAACTGTTTTTT.

The chain combines TRBV6-1 with TRBJ2-3; D not certain. CDR3 length: 15 residues. Germline V CDR1 and CDR2: MNHNS, SASEGT. Trimming left V 1 base short and J 0 bases short, with 8 bases between. CDR3 DNA sequence: TGTGCCAGCAGTGAAGGGCCATCTAGCACAGATACGCAGTATTTT. As protein: CASSEGPSSTDTQYF.

About this clone: The germline gene is not matched at one end of the junction; a read error may be the cause. The chain has TRBV2 and TRBJ2-5, with 8 positions matching TRBD1. This CDR3 is built from 15 residues. Germline V lookup: CDR1 SNHLY, CDR2 FYNNEI. The CDR3 sequence: CASSDGQGAGEAQYF. The CDR3 DNA follows: TGTGCCAGCAGTGATGGGCAGGGGGCTGGAGAGGCCCAGTACTTC.

This chain joins TRBV18 and TRBJ2-7, with D perhaps matching TRBD1 (6 bases). Germline lookup yields CDR1 KGHSH and CDR2 LQKENI. The CDR3 consists of 15 residues. V lost 2 bases and J 1 base, leaving 12 bases between the germline ends. The CDR3 DNA sequence: TGTGCCAGCTCACCAAAGGCAGGGGTGTCCTACGAGCAGTACTTC. Protein sequence: CASSPKAGVSYEQYF.

This chain links TRBV6-6 with TRBJ2-3; D remains ambiguous. CDR3 length: 14 residues. In germline, CDR1 is MNHNY, CDR2 SVGAGI (reference sequence). The ends were cut back, 0 bases at V and 7 bases at J, with 11 bases in the middle. The DNA for the CDR3 is TGTGCCAGCAGTTACTCGACGAGCGAATATACGCAGTATTTT. Encoded protein: CASSYSTSEYTQYF.

The V call is TRBV27, the J call TRBJ2-2; TRBD1 might be the D (5 bases). V lost 8 bases, J lost 5 bases, and 9 bases lay in between. This CDR3 contains 12 residues. Looked up from germline, CDR1 is MNHEY and CDR2 is SMNVEV (reference sequence). The CDR3 DNA is TGTGCCAGCCGCTCAGGGACCGGGGAGCTGTTTTTT. Translated: CASRSGTGELFF.

The CDR3 loop is CASSVGGTSGDTQYF. The CDR3 DNA sequence: TGTGCCAGCAGCGTAGGGGGGACTAGCGGTGATACGCAGTATTTT. J is TRBJ2-3 and V is TRBV9; TRBD2 aligns across 11 bases. This CDR3 is built from 15 residues. Germline values: CDR1 SGDLS, CDR2 YYNGEE. The junction had 3 bases not matched to a gene; V was cut back by 0 bases and J by 6 bases.

The chain combines TRBV10-1 with TRBJ2-1; TRBD2 agrees at 7 bases. The CDR3 consists of 14 residues. Germline V gene lookup returns CDR1 WNHNN and CDR2 SYGVQD (reference sequence). Germline trimming cut 4 bases from V and 5 bases from J; bases unmatched to any gene: 5. CDR3 nucleotide sequence: TGCGCCAGCAGTGTCCCCGGGGGGAACAATGAGCAGTTCTTC. Its protein product is CASSVPGGNNEQFF.

In this sample, this clone turned up once. The gene calls are TRBV5-1 and TRBJ2-5; 11 bases line up with TRBD2. This CDR3 comprises 19 residues. The germline V gene has CDR1 SGHRS and CDR2 YFSETQ. Trimming removed 0 bases from V and 5 bases from J; junction bases left unmatched: 15. The CDR3 DNA follows: TGCGCCAGCAGCTTGGACCCTCCCTCTAGCGGGAGGACGGATGAGACCCAGTACTTC. Protein: CASSLDPPSSGRTDETQYF. The full variable domain, rest sourced from reference TRBV5-1 and TRBJ2-5, is KAGVTQTPRYLIKTRGQQVTLSCSPISGHRSVSWYQQTPGQGLQFLFEYFSETQRNKGNFPGRFSGRQFSNSRSEMNVSTLELGDSALYLCASSLDPPSSGRTDETQYFGPGTRLLVL.

The chain recombines TRBV5-1 with TRBJ2-1; 10 bases agree with TRBD2. CDR3 size: 15 residues. Germline V lookup: CDR1 SGHRS, CDR2 YFSETQ. Trimming cost V 7 bases and J 4 bases; bases outside gene matches: 8. CDR3 nucleotide sequence: TGCGCCAGCCGGATAGCGGGAGGTATGTACAATGAGCAGTTCTTC. Its protein is CASRIAGGMYNEQFF.

This clone was detected only once. CDR3 nucleotides: TGTGCCAGTCCTCCGGGACAAGCCCTGGGGGAGACCCAGTACTTC. This gives the protein CASPPGQALGETQYF. The genes are TRBV19 and TRBJ2-5; D possibly corresponds to TRBD1 (6 bases). In germline, CDR1 is LNHDA, CDR2 SQIVND (reference sequence). There are 15 residues in the CDR3. Trimming shortened V by 8 bases and J by 5 bases, and 21 bases separated the two germline ends.

V is TRBV11-2 and J is TRBJ2-1; TRBD2 matches 12 bases. Trimming took 6 bases from V and 15 from J; bases not matched to a gene: 9. Per the germline V gene, CDR1 is SGHAT and CDR2 is FQNNGV. The CDR3 runs 13 residues. The CDR3 loop reads CASRSRLAGVGFF. As DNA, the CDR3 is TGTGCCAGCAGGAGTAGACTAGCGGGAGTTGGGTTCTTC.

This chain connects TRBV9 to TRBJ1-6, with D perhaps matching TRBD1 (6 bases). The CDR3 has 13 residues. Germline-derived CDR1 and CDR2 are SGDLS and YYNGEE. The V and J ends lost 3 bases and 7 bases respectively, with 8 bases between them. DNA of the CDR3: TGTGCCAGCAGCGCCGGACAGAATTCACCCCTCCACTTT. Its protein is CASSAGQNSPLHF.

The chain recombines TRBV6-1 with TRBJ1-2; 11 nucleotides align to TRBD1. V shed 3 bases and J 3 bases; nucleotides not matched to a gene: 0. The germline gives CDR1 MNHNS, CDR2 SASEGT. The CDR3 runs to 14 residues. Here the CDR3 reads CASSEGQGDYGYTF. CDR3 coding DNA: TGTGCCAGCAGTGAGGGACAGGGGGACTATGGCTACACCTTC.

The J gene is TRBJ2-7, the V gene TRBV30; D is unresolved. CDR1 and CDR2 from the germline V gene are GTSNPN and SVGIG (reference sequence). CDR3 length equals 11 residues. Trimming removed 7 bases from V and 2 bases from J, with 9 bases in between. The chain's CDR3 is CASGEAYEQYF. The CDR3, as DNA: TGTGCCTCCGGTGAAGCCTACGAGCAGTACTTC.

The V and J genes are TRBV7-3 and TRBJ2-1, with 8 bases lining up with TRBD2. Germline V gene data show CDR1 as SGHTA and CDR2 as FQGTGA. The CDR3 runs to 17 residues. The V segment lost 5 bases and the J segment 3 bases; nucleotides outside the gene matches: 12. DNA for the CDR3: TGTGCCAGCAGCCCCCCCGCCCAGCGGGGGTTCTACAATGAGCAGTTCTTC. It yields the protein CASSPPAQRGFYNEQFF.

The gene calls are TRBV6-5 and TRBJ2-7; 8 nucleotides align to TRBD2. The CDR3 is 15 amino acids. V gave up 5 bases and J gave up 4 bases; unmatched junction bases: 10. CDR1 is MNHEY and CDR2 is SVGAGI in the germline V gene. The CDR3 protein is CASSRPLAGIYEQYF. The CDR3 DNA is TGTGCCAGCAGTCGTCCTCTAGCGGGTATTTACGAGCAGTACTTC.

The V gene is TRBV30, the J gene TRBJ1-4; 7 bases match TRBD1. Trimming removed 2 bases from V and 2 bases from J; junction bases left unmatched: 5. This CDR3 contains 15 residues. Germline V gives CDR1 GTSNPN, CDR2 SVGIG (reference sequence). This chain's CDR3 is CAWSQQGLTNEKLFF. As DNA, the CDR3 is TGTGCCTGGAGTCAACAGGGGCTGACTAATGAAAAACTGTTTTTT.

V gene TRBV6-5 combines with J gene TRBJ1-1; possibly TRBD1 for D (6 bases). The CDR3 sequence is 13 residues long. Germline V gives CDR1 MNHEY, CDR2 SVGAGI. The V end lost 6 bases, the J end lost 0 bases, and 8 bases lay between the germline ends. CDR3 sequence reads: CASRQGMNTEAFF. The DNA for the CDR3 is TGTGCCAGCAGACAGGGTATGAACACTGAAGCTTTCTTT.

V and J are TRBV7-9 and TRBJ2-1; 16 bases line up with TRBD2. With V trimmed by 4 bases and J by 2 bases, 5 bases remained unmatched. The CDR3 is 18 residues long. The germline gives CDR1 SEHNR, CDR2 FQNEAQ (reference sequence). The CDR3: CASSSGTSGGDAYNEQFF. The CDR3 DNA sequence: TGTGCCAGCAGCTCGGGGACTAGCGGGGGGGACGCCTACAATGAGCAGTTCTTC. The complete variable domain, with remaining parts taken from reference TRBV7-9 and TRBJ2-1, reads DTGVSQNPRHKITKRGQNVTFRCDPISEHNRLYWYRQTLGQGPEFLTYFQNEAQLEKSRLLSDRFSAERPKGSFSTLEIQRTEQGDSAMYLCASSSGTSGGDAYNEQFFGPGTRLTVL.

This chain uses TRBV18 with TRBJ2-7, with a tentative D call TRBD1 (6 bases). Germline lookup yields CDR1 KGHSH and CDR2 LQKENI. V shed 6 bases and J shed 2 bases, with 11 bases lying between them. The CDR3 runs to 13 residues. CDR3 sequence reads: CASSRDRTYEQYF. Here the CDR3 DNA reads TGTGCCAGCTCTCGAGACAGGACCTACGAGCAGTACTTC.

The chain is built from TRBV2 and TRBJ1-6; TRBD1 aligns across 7 bases. CDR1 is SNHLY, CDR2 FYNNEI, per germline. V was pared by 8 bases and J by 9 bases, with 4 bases of the junction left unmatched. The length of the CDR3 is 12 residues. This chain's CDR3 is CASDRDGSPLHF. DNA for the CDR3: TGTGCCAGCGACAGGGACGGTTCACCCCTCCACTTT.